These 4 T cell receptor beta chains were all obtained from the same sample, sequenced in a study of blood T cell repertoires in COVID-19. Profiled with immunoSEQ multiplex PCR; TCRdb holds only in-frame clones, not every one. The table records 9,100 or so clones, about 86% of them present only once. Material: peripheral blood. The receptors shown here come from a human donor with active COVID-19. The donor label of this sample is uncertain.

This clone was detected once. V and J are TRBV5-5 and TRBJ1-2; the match to TRBD1 covers 10 bases. The CDR3 length is 16 residues. Germline values: CDR1 SGHKS, CDR2 YYEKEE (reference sequence). The junction had 10 bases not matched to a gene; V was cut back by 0 bases and J by 8 bases. The CDR3 DNA reads as TGTGCCAGCAGCTTGGAAATTGTGAGACAGGGGGCCGGCTACACCTTC. Translation: CASSLEIVRQGAGYTF. Together with reference TRBV5-5 and TRBJ1-2, the CDR3 gives the full variable domain: DAGVTQSPTHLIKTRGQQVTLRCSPISGHKSVSWYQQVLGQGPQFIFQYYEKEERGRGNFPDRFSARQFPNYSSELNVNALLLGDSALYLCASSLEIVRQGAGYTFGSGTRLTVV.

The DNA for the CDR3 is TGTGCCAGCAGTTTTACGGGAGACACGTACAATGAGCAGTTCTTC. This sequence encodes CASSFTGDTYNEQFF. V usage is TRBV27 and J usage is TRBJ2-1; TRBD2 is a possible D gene (6 bases). V was pared by 3 bases and J by 4 bases, with 13 bases between. Germline lookup yields CDR1 MNHEY and CDR2 SMNVEV (reference sequence). This CDR3 region has 15 residues.

The CDR3 here is CASSIQDSYEQYV. In nucleotides, the CDR3 is TGTGCCAGCAGCATACAGGATTCCTACGAGCAGTACGTC. This sequence joins TRBV5-4 and TRBJ2-7; D is possibly TRBD1 (5 bases). CDR3 length: 13 amino acids. Germline V lookup: CDR1 SGHNT, CDR2 YYREEE (reference sequence). Trimming left V 4 bases short and J 1 base short, with 9 bases between.

The sample holds one count of this clone. The rearrangement uses TRBV5-4 and TRBJ2-1, with D possibly being TRBD2 (6 bases). CDR3 length: 15 residues. V was shortened by 3 bases and J by 3 bases, with 13 bases between the two germline ends. CDR1 and CDR2 (germline): SGHNT, YYREEE (reference sequence). The CDR3 sequence is CASSSAAGFYNEQFF. CDR3 in DNA: TGTGCCAGCAGCTCGGCGGCGGGGTTCTACAATGAGCAGTTCTTC.